The 21 T cell receptor beta chains reported below all come from one sample, sequenced in a study of OX40 agonist ivuxolimab in advanced cancers. Generated by immunoSEQ multiplex PCR, the TCRdb table keeps only in-frame clones and is missing some. The repertoire consists of 75,000 to 100,000 clones, with around 92% occurring once and the leading ten covering approximately 9.1%. Source: CD4+ or CD8+ T cells sorted from blood, taken in a trial of the OX40 agonist ivuxolimab. These receptors all stem from an adult with an advanced solid tumor such as melanoma, head and neck, liver or kidney cancer.

This clone was found once. The chain recombines TRBV27 with TRBJ2-1; D remains ambiguous. The CDR3 is made up of 15 amino acids. Germline values: CDR1 MNHEY, CDR2 SMNVEV (reference sequence). V was cut by 6 bases and J by 3 bases, with 15 bases left in between. The DNA for the CDR3 is TGTGCCAGCAGCTTGTTGAGAGAAGACTACAATGAGCAGTTCTTC. Translating it yields CASSLLREDYNEQFF.

This chain uses TRBV7-9 with TRBJ1-4, with 8 bases lining up with TRBD1. Germline trimming cut 5 bases from V and 8 bases from J; bases unmatched to any gene: 10. This CDR3 is built from 15 residues. Per germline, CDR1 SEHNR and CDR2 FQNEAQ (reference sequence). CDR3: CASSPLGTGGEKLFF. The CDR3 bases are TGTGCCAGCAGCCCCTTGGGGACAGGAGGGGAAAAACTGTTTTTT.

This CDR3 is CASTEGGTLHF. CDR3 in DNA: TGTGCCAGCACCGAGGGGGGGACCCTCCACTTT. The rearrangement joins TRBV5-6 to TRBJ1-6, with a weak D call TRBD1 (6 bases). This CDR3 has 11 residues. CDR1 and CDR2 from the germline V gene are SGHDT and YYEEEE. V lost 6 bases to trimming and J lost 14 bases, with 12 bases between them.

V and J are TRBV2 and TRBJ1-3; TRBD1 aligns across 7 bases. Trimming removed 4 bases from V and 4 bases from J; junction bases left unmatched: 10. Germline V gives CDR1 SNHLY, CDR2 FYNNEI. The CDR3 spans 16 residues. The CDR3: CASSVRRQGAGNTIYF. In nucleotides, the CDR3 is TGTGCCAGCAGTGTCCGACGACAGGGAGCAGGAAACACCATATATTTT.

V usage is TRBV2 and J usage is TRBJ2-5, with 10 bases that match TRBD2. The V gene end was trimmed by 6 bases and the J gene end by 6 bases; junction bases not matched to a gene: 4. Germline lookup yields CDR1 SNHLY and CDR2 FYNNEI. The CDR3 runs 13 residues. The CDR3 spells CASRAGGIKTQYF. CDR3 DNA: TGTGCCAGCAGAGCGGGGGGGATAAAGACCCAGTACTTC.

This chain links TRBV7-2 with TRBJ2-1; no definite D call. Germline CDR1 reads SGHTA; CDR2 reads FQGNSA. This CDR3 region has 13 residues. Trimming removed 1 base at V and 10 bases at J, with 11 bases between. The CDR3 here is CASSLEAEKEQFF. CDR3 nucleotides: TGTGCCAGCAGCTTAGAGGCTGAAAAAGAGCAGTTCTTC.

This clone has a single count. The rearrangement links TRBV10-3 to TRBJ2-1; possible D gene TRBD2, 5 bases. V was cut by 6 bases and J by 3 bases, with 12 bases left in between. The CDR3 is made up of 14 amino acids. Germline V gene lookup returns CDR1 ENHRY and CDR2 SYGVKD. CDR3 protein: CAISTSGIYNEQFF. The CDR3 bases are TGTGCCATCAGCACGTCGGGGATCTACAATGAGCAGTTCTTC.

The J gene is TRBJ1-1, the V gene TRBV28; D may be TRBD1 (5 bases). CDR1 is MDHEN, CDR2 SYDVKM, per germline. The CDR3 has 13 residues. Trimming left V 1 base short and J 3 bases short, with 6 bases between. For the CDR3, the DNA is TGTGCCAGCAGTTTATTGGGGGACACTGAAGCTTTCTTT. Translated: CASSLLGDTEAFF.

This sequence joins TRBV6-1 and TRBJ2-6, with D perhaps matching TRBD1 (6 bases). This CDR3 is built from 15 residues. The V end was cut by 3 bases, the J end by 4 bases, with 10 bases between. Germline values: CDR1 MNHNS, CDR2 SASEGT. The CDR3 DNA follows: TGTGCCAGCAGTGACAGGGGCTGGGGGGCCAACGTCCTGACTTTC. Its translation is CASSDRGWGANVLTF.

The table lists this clone with a count of one. The V gene is TRBV27, the J gene TRBJ2-5, with 8 nucleotides matching TRBD1. This CDR3 is 15 amino acids long. V was pared by 4 bases and J by 5 bases, with 9 bases of the junction left unmatched. The germline gives CDR1 MNHEY, CDR2 SMNVEV (reference sequence). The CDR3 region is CASSSLQGVVETQYF. The CDR3 nucleotides read TGTGCCAGCAGTTCCCTACAGGGGGTTGTTGAGACCCAGTACTTC.

The chain is built from TRBV5-1 and TRBJ2-1; 12 bases agree with TRBD2. Per the germline V gene, CDR1 is SGHRS and CDR2 is YFSETQ. This CDR3 contains 15 residues. The V gene end was trimmed by 0 bases and the J gene end by 6 bases; junction bases not matched to a gene: 1. CDR3 sequence: CASSLGLAGVNEQFF. CDR3 in DNA: TGCGCCAGCAGCTTGGGACTAGCGGGAGTCAATGAGCAGTTCTTC.

Remarks on this clone: The same CDR3 arises from other DNA sequences in this sample as well. V is TRBV27 and J is TRBJ1-2; perhaps TRBD1 as D (5 bases). Germline-derived CDR1 and CDR2 are MNHEY and SMNVEV (reference sequence). This CDR3 is built from 14 residues. V was clipped by 6 bases and J by 0 bases, with 11 bases between them. CDR3 protein: CASSLGGANYGYTF. The DNA for the CDR3 is TGTGCCAGCAGCCTGGGGGGGGCTAACTATGGCTACACCTTC.

The CDR3 nucleotides are TGTGCCAGCAGCCTAAATGGCTATGGCTACACCTTC. Protein product: CASSLNGYGYTF. The chain links TRBV7-3 to TRBJ1-2; D not resolved. The V gene's germline CDR1 is SGHTA and CDR2 FQGTGA. This CDR3 has 12 residues. Trimming stripped 5 bases from V and 4 bases from J, with 8 bases between.

The DNA for the CDR3 is TGTGCCAGCAGCTTAGGTCAGGGAAGGGGTGAAAAACTGTTTTTT. Protein sequence: CASSLGQGRGEKLFF. The genes are TRBV7-9 and TRBJ1-4, with D perhaps TRBD1 (5 bases). Germline CDR1 and CDR2: SEHNR and FQNEAQ (reference sequence). V gave up 1 base and J gave up 7 bases, with 13 bases separating them. This CDR3 region has 15 residues. Together with reference TRBV7-9 and TRBJ1-4, the CDR3 gives the full variable domain: DTGVSQNPRHKITKRGQNVTFRCDPISEHNRLYWYRQTLGQGPEFLTYFQNEAQLEKSRLLSDRFSAERPKGSFSTLEIQRTEQGDSAMYLCASSLGQGRGEKLFFGSGTQLSVL.

This clone was detected a few times. V and J are TRBV2 and TRBJ1-2; 10 bases are shared with TRBD1. Germline V gives CDR1 SNHLY, CDR2 FYNNEI. With V trimmed by 5 bases and J by 7 bases, 7 bases remained unmatched. The CDR3 extends over 14 amino acids. The CDR3 region is CASSSDRGISGYTF. The CDR3 nucleotides are TGTGCCAGCAGTTCGGACAGGGGGATTAGTGGCTACACCTTC.

The CDR3 nucleotides are TGTGCCAGTAGTATAGCCCCCTCAAGGCGGACAGGGAATCTGGATCAGCCCCAGCATTTT. Translated: CASSIAPSRRTGNLDQPQHF. The J gene is TRBJ1-5, the V gene TRBV19, with TRBD1 matching 8 bases. V trimming: 1 base; J trimming: 5 bases; junction bases outside the gene matches: 19. Germline V gene lookup returns CDR1 LNHDA and CDR2 SQIVND (reference sequence). CDR3 length: 20 residues.

As DNA, the CDR3 is TGTGCCAGCTCTGGAGCGGGAAATGAAAAACTGTTTTTT. As protein: CASSGAGNEKLFF. The chain joins TRBV2 to TRBJ1-4, with D uncertain. This CDR3 is 13 amino acids long. V lost 8 bases, J lost 5 bases, and 12 bases lay in between. Looked up from germline, CDR1 is SNHLY and CDR2 is FYNNEI.

The chain recombines TRBV15 with TRBJ1-2; perhaps TRBD1 as D (6 bases). With 11 bases removed from V and 5 bases from J, the gap between germline ends came to 21 bases. The germline gives CDR1 LNHNV, CDR2 YYDKDF (reference sequence). This CDR3 region has 14 residues. The CDR3 sequence: CASGKGQGPYGYTF. CDR3 DNA sequence: TGTGCCTCGGGAAAGGGGCAGGGGCCGTATGGCTACACCTTC.

The V and J genes are TRBV18 and TRBJ2-7; possible D gene TRBD2, 5 bases. Germline-derived CDR1 and CDR2 are KGHSH and LQKENI. The V end was cut by 0 bases, the J end by 1 base, with 10 bases between. The CDR3 spans 15 residues. The CDR3 coding sequence is TGTGCCAGCTCACCACCCGGGGTCCTGTCCTACGAGCAGTACTTC. Protein: CASSPPGVLSYEQYF.

The V gene is TRBV5-1, the J gene TRBJ2-3; 9 nucleotides line up with TRBD2. CDR3 length: 15 amino acids. Looked up from germline, CDR1 is SGHRS and CDR2 is YFSETQ. The J segment lost 3 bases and the V segment lost 0 bases, leaving 2 bases of the junction unmatched. The CDR3 reads CASSLDLAGTDTQYF. The CDR3 bases are TGCGCCAGCAGCTTGGATCTAGCGGGGACAGATACGCAGTATTTT.

The V call is TRBV15, the J call TRBJ2-1; D is perhaps TRBD2 (5 bases). The CDR3 loop spans 14 amino acids. Germline V lookup: CDR1 LNHNV, CDR2 YYDKDF (reference sequence). Trimming cost V 7 bases and J 4 bases, with 14 bases left between them. The CDR3, as DNA: TGTGCCACCAAGGTGTCGGAGGTTTACAATGAGCAGTTCTTC. Its translation is CATKVSEVYNEQFF.